Below, one TCR beta chain is given with its context. The data are from a study of blood T cell repertoires in COVID-19. Study-wide context: The United States, Italy and Spain provided the acute and convalescent COVID-19 samples. T cells, B-cell-depleted T cells, or PBMCs provided the cDNA or gDNA that served as material.

The J segment lost 4 bases and the V segment lost 5 bases, leaving 8 bases of the junction unmatched. The CDR3 extends over 16 amino acids. Germline CDR1 reads SGHTA; CDR2 reads FQGTGA. In the original workflow: Amplification of reference gene primers provided the estimated nucleated cell counts. The method was immunoSEQ multiplex PCR; TCRdb's version includes in-frame clones alone and lacks a portion of them. The DNA was the basis for D and trimming; V, J and clone size are from that table. Found here are about 330,000 clones, roughly 82% of them singletons; the top ten hold 1.5% to 2%. The chain is built from TRBV7-3 and TRBJ1-6, with TRBD1 identical over 7 bases. The specimen sequenced was peripheral blood. This sequence originates from a woman aged 50 to 60 with acute or convalescent COVID-19. CDR3 sequence (DNA): TGTGCCAGCAGCGCCCGGGACAGAACGTATAATTCACCCCTCCACTTT. It specifies CASSARDRTYNSPLHF.